This T cell receptor beta chain was found in a study of T cells after yellow fever vaccination. For the study at large: Each low-cell-number fraction was prepared by means of SMART-Seq v4 Ultra Low Input. Study-level results: Abundant bulk-derived clonotypes could contaminate FACS-sorted repertoires. Re-detected after boosting: most primary clones, approximately 97% of CD4 and about 90% of CD8.

Germline-derived CDR1 and CDR2 are SGHRS and YFSETQ. The CDR3 covers 16 residues. The J segment lost 8 bases and the V segment lost 4 bases, leaving 12 bases of the junction unmatched. In its sample, this clonotype was seen many times. Antigen unknown. MiXCR, run by TCRdb on the 5' RACE reads, gives a single entry per CDR3 protein. In the table there are 110,000 to 150,000 distinct CDR3 sequences, approximately 6.6% of which are singletons. The clonotype was recovered from a man in his thirties or forties who received the YFV17D yellow fever vaccine. The chain recombines TRBV5-1 with TRBJ2-1, with TRBD2 matching 10 bases. This sample comprised CD4+ T cells sorted from PBMCs, obtained 10 days after the yellow fever booster vaccination. The CDR3 sequence: CASSQYPSGSFDEQFF. As DNA, the CDR3 is TGCGCCAGCAGCCAATACCCTAGCGGGAGCTTTGATGAGCAGTTCTTC.